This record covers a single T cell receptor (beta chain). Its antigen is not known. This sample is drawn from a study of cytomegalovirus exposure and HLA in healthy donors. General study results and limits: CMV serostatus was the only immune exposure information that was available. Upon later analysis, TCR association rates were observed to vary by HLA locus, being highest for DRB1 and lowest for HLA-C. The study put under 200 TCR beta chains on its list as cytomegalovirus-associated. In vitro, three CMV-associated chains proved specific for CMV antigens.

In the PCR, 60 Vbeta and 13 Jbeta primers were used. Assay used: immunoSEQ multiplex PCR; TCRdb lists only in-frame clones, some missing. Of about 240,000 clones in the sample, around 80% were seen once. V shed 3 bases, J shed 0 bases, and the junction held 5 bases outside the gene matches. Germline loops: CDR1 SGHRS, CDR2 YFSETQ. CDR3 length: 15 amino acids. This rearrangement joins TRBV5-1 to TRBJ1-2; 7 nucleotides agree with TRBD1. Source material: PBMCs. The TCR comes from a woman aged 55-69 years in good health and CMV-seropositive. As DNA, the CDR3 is TGCGCCAGCAGCTCCCTCGGGACAGCTAACTATGGCTACACCTTC. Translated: CASSSLGTANYGYTF.